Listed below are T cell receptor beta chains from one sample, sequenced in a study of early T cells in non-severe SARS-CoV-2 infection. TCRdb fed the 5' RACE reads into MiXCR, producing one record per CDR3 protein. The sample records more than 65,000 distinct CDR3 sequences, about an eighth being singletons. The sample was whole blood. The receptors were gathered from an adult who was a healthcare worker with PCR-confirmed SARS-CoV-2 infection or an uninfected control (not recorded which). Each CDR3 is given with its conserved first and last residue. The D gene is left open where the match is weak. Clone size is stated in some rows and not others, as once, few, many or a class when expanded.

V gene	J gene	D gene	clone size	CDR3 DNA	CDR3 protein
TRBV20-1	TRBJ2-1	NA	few	TGCAGTGCCAATACGGACGACGATGAGCAGTTCTTC	CSANTDDDEQFF
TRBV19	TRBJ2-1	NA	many	TGTGCCAGTAGTACCAACAGGGGAGGGCCCGTTAATGAGCAGTTCTTC	CASSTNRGGPVNEQFF
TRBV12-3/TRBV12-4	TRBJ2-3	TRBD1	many	TGTGCCAGCAGCCAACAGGGGGCGAGGACAGATACGCAGTATTTT	CASSQQGARTDTQYF
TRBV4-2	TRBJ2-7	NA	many	TGTGCCAGCAGCCAAGGGGTAGGGGCCCACGAGCAGTACTTC	CASSQGVGAHEQYF
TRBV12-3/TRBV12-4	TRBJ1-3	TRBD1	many	TGTGCCAGCAGTTTAAGGTCTCCGCGACAGGGCTCTGGAAACACCATATATTTT	CASSLRSPRQGSGNTIYF
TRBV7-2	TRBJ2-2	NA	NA	TGTGCCAGCAGCTCTAGTGTCACCGGGGAGCTGTTTTTT	CASSSSVTGELFF
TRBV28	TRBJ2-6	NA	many	TGTGCCAGCAGTCAAGGACGGAATTCTCGTGTCCTGACTTTC	CASSQGRNSRVLTF
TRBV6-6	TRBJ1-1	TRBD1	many	TGTGCCAGCAGTTACTCCTGGACAGGGACCGCTGAAGCTTTCTTT	CASSYSWTGTAEAFF
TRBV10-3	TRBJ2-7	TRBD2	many	TGTGCCATCAGTGAGCCAGGACTAGCGGACGCCTACGAGCAGTACTTC	CAISEPGLADAYEQYF
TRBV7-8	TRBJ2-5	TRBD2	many	TGTGCCAGCAGCCCGATGGGACTAGGGGAGACCCAGTACTTC	CASSPMGLGETQYF
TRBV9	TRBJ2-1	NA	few	TGTGCCAGCAGCGTAGAGGCAGGTGTGGATGAGCAGTTCTTC	CASSVEAGVDEQFF
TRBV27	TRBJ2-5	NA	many	TGTGCCAGCAGTTTAGTAAGGAGTCGGGAGACCCAGTACTTC	CASSLVRSRETQYF